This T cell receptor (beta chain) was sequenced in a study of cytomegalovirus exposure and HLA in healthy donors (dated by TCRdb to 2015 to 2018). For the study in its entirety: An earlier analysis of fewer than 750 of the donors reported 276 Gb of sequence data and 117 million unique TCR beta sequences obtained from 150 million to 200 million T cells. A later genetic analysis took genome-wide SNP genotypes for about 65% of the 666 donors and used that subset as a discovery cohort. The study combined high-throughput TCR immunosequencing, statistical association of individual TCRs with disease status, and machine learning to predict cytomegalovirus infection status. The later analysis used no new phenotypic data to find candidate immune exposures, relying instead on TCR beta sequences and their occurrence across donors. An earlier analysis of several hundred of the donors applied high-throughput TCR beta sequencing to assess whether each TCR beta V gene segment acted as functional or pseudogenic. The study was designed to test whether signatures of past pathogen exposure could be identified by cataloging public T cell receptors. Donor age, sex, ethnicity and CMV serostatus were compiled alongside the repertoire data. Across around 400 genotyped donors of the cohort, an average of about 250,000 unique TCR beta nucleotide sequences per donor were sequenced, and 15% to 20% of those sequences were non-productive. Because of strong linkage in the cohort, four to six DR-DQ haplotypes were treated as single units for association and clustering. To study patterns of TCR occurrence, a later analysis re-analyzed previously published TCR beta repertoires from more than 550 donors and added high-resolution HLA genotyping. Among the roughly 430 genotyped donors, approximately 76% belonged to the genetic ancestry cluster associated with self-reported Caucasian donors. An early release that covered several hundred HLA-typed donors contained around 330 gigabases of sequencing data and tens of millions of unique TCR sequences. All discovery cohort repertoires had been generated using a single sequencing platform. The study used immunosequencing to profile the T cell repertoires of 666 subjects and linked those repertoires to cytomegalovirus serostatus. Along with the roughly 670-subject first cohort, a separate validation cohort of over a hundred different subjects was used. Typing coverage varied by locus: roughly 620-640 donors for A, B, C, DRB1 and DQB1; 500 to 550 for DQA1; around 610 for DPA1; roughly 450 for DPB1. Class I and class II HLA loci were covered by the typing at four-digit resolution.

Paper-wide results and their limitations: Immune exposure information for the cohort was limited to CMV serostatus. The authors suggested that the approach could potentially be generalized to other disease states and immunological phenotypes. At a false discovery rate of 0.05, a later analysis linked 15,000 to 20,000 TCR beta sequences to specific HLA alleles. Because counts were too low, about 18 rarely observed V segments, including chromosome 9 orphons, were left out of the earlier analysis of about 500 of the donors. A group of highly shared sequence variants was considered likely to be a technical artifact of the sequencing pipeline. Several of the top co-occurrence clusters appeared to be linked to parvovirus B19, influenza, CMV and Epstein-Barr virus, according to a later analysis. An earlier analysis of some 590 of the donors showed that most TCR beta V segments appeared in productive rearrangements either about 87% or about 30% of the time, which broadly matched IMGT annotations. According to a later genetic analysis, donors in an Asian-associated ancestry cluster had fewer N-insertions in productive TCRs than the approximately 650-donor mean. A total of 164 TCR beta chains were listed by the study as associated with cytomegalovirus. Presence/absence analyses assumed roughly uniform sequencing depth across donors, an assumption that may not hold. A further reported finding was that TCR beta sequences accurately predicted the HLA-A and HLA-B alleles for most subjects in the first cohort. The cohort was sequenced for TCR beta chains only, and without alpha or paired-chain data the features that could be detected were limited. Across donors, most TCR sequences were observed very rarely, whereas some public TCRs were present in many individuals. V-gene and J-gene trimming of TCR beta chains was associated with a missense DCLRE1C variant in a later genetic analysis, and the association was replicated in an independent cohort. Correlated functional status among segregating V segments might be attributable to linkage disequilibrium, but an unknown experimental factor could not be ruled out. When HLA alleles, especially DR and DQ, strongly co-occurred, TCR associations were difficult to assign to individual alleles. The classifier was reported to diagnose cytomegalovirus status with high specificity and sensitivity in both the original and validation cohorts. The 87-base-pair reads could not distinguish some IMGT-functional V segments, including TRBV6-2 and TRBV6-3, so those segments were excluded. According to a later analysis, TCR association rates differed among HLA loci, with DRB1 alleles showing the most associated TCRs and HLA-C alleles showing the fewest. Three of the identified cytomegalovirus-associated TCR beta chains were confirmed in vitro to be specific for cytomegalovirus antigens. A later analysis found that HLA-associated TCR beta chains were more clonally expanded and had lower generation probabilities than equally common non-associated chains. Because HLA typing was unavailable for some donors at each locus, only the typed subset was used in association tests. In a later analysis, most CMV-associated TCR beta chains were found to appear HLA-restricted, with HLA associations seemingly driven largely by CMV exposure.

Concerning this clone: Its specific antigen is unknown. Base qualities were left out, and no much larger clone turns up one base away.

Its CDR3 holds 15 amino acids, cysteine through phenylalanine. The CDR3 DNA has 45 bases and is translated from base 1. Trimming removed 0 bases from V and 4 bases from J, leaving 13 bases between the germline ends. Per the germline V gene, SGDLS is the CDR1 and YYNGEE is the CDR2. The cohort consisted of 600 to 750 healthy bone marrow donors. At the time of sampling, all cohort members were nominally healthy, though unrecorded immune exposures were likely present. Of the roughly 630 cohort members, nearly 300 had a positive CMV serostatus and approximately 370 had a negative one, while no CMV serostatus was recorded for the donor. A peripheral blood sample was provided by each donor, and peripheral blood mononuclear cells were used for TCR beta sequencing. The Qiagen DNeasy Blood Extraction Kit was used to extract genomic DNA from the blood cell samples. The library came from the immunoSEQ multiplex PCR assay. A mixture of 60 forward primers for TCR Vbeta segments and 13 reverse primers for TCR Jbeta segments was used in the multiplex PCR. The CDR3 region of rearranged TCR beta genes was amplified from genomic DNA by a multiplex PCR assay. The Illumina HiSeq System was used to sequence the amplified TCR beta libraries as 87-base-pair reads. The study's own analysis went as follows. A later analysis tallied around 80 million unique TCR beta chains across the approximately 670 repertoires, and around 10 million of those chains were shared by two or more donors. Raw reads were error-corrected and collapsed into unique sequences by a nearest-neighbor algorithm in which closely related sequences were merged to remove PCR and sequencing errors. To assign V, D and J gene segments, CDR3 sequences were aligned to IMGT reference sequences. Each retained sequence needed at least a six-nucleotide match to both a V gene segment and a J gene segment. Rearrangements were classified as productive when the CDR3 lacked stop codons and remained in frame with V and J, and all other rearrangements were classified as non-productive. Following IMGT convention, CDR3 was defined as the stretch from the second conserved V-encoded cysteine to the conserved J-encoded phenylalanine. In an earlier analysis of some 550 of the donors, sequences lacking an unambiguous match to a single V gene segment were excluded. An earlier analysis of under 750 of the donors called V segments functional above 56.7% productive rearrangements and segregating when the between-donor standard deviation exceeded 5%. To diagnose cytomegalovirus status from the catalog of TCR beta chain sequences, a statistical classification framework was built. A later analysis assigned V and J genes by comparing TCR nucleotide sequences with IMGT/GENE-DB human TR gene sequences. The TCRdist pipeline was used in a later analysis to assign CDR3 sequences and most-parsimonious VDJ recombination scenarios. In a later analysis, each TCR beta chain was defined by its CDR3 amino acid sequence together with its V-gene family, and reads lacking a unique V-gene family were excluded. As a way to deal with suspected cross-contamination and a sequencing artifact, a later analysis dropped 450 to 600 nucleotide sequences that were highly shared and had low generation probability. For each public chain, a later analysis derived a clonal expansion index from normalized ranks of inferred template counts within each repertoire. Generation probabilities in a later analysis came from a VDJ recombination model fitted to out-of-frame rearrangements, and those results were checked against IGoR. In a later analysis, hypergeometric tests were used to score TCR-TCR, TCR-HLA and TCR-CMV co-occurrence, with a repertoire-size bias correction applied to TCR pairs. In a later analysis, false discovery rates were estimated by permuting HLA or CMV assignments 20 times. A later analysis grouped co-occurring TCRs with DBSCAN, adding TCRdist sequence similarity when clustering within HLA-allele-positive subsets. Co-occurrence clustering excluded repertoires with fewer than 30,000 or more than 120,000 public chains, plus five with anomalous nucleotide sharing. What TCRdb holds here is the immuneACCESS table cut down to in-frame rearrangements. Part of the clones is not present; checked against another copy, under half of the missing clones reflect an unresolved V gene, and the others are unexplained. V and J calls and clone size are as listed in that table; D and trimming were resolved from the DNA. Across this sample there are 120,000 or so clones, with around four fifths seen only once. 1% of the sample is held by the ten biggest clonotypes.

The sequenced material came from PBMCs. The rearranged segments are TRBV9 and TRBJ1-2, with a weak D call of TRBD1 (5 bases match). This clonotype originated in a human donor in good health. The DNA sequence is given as TGTGCCAGCAGCGTAGCGGAGGGGTGGGTCTATGGCTACACCTTC. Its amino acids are CASSVAEGWVYGYTF.